A selection of T cell receptor beta chains follows, all from one sample in a study of CXCR3-negative and CXCR3-positive naive CD8 T cells. TCRdb re-called the 5' RACE reads; one entry per CDR3 protein, DNA not given. Its listing shows approximately 8,500 distinct CDR3 sequences. Source material: naive CXCR3- CD8+ T cells from blood. The source is a human donor in good health. Some clones in this sample may be carry-over from other donors' samples. Both conserved end residues are part of each CDR3. Clone size appears in some rows only: once, few, many, or a class for an expanded clone.

size: NA; J: TRBJ1-1; length: 15; V: TRBV20-1; CDR3: CSAHDPRQGSAEAFF
size: medium-sized; J: TRBJ1-1; length: 12; V: TRBV29-1; CDR3: CSFRDLNTEAFF
size: NA; J: TRBJ1-4; length: 16; V: TRBV19; CDR3: CASSVTGTELNEKLFF
size: NA; J: TRBJ2-7; length: 15; V: TRBV9; CDR3: CASSPPTGQGYEQYF
size: medium-sized; J: TRBJ1-1; length: 16; V: TRBV4-3; CDR3: CASSQGIYEKSTEAFF
size: medium-sized; J: TRBJ2-3; length: 16; V: TRBV15; CDR3: CATSGSATGVTDTQYF
size: medium-sized; J: TRBJ2-5; length: 15; V: TRBV11-3; CDR3: CASSLESEGLETQYF
size: NA; J: TRBJ1-6; length: 20; V: TRBV4-1; CDR3: CASSQGTRDRVVSSYSPLHF
size: medium-sized; J: TRBJ1-1; length: 14; V: TRBV19; CDR3: CASSITRLNTEAFF
size: NA; J: TRBJ1-5; length: 13; V: TRBV5-1; CDR3: CASSFGGNQPQHF
size: NA; J: TRBJ2-5; length: 16; V: TRBV11-2; CDR3: CASSLGSLGTEETQYF
size: medium-sized; J: TRBJ2-3; length: 18; V: TRBV25-1; CDR3: CASSESEAGGPVTDTQYF
size: NA; J: TRBJ2-6; length: 16; V: TRBV11-2; CDR3: CASSPPRGAGANVLTF
size: NA; J: TRBJ1-1; length: 13; V: TRBV6-5; CDR3: CASTERLNTEAFF
size: NA; J: TRBJ2-2; length: 14; V: TRBV29-1; CDR3: CSVGLTSDSGELFF
size: NA; J: TRBJ2-5; length: 15; V: TRBV7-9; CDR3: CASSLAGQGQETQYF
size: medium-sized; J: TRBJ2-5; length: 16; V: TRBV12-3/TRBV12-4; CDR3: CASSDRLAGTQETQYF
size: NA; J: TRBJ2-2; length: 13; V: TRBV29-1; CDR3: CSVDRENTGELFF
size: NA; J: TRBJ2-7; length: 16; V: TRBV20-1; CDR3: CSARDKVASGNYEQYF
size: medium-sized; J: TRBJ2-1; length: 14; V: TRBV27; CDR3: CASGWGGPYNEQFF
size: NA; J: TRBJ2-3; length: 12; V: TRBV20-1; CDR3: CTARGEADTQYF
size: NA; J: TRBJ2-7; length: 15; V: TRBV4-1; CDR3: CASSQPGQGAYEQYF
size: NA; J: TRBJ2-1; length: 15; V: TRBV5-6; CDR3: CASSTGPGFYNEQFF
size: NA; J: TRBJ2-3; length: 16; V: TRBV7-3; CDR3: CASNPGGLAGADTQYF
size: NA; J: TRBJ1-3; length: 15; V: TRBV12-3/TRBV12-4; CDR3: CASRLLQGSGNTIYF
size: medium-sized; J: TRBJ2-1; length: 14; V: TRBV9; CDR3: CASSSGQGSHEQFF
size: NA; J: TRBJ1-1; length: 17; V: TRBV4-3; CDR3: CASSQDPPEGMNTEAFF
size: NA; J: TRBJ1-1; length: 14; V: TRBV12-3/TRBV12-4; CDR3: CASSPGTSYTEAFF
size: medium-sized; J: TRBJ2-5; length: 14; V: TRBV6-5; CDR3: CASSYSNGAETQYF
size: medium-sized; J: TRBJ2-5; length: 12; V: TRBV29-1; CDR3: CSVELEVTVQYF
size: NA; J: TRBJ1-1; length: 12; V: TRBV20-1; CDR3: CSASTVNTEAFF
size: NA; J: TRBJ1-5; length: 15; V: TRBV5-1; CDR3: CASSLSGQGNQPQHF
size: NA; J: TRBJ2-1; length: 15; V: TRBV19; CDR3: CASSIPAGRLYEQFF
size: NA; J: TRBJ1-5; length: 17; V: TRBV4-1; CDR3: CASSQASPGMSNQPQHF
size: medium-sized; J: TRBJ2-7; length: 14; V: TRBV27; CDR3: CASSLARKYYEQYF
size: medium-sized; J: TRBJ1-5; length: 14; V: TRBV12-3/TRBV12-4; CDR3: CASSQLTGNQPQHF
size: NA; J: TRBJ2-2; length: 15; V: TRBV15; CDR3: CATSGTPGVSGELFF
size: NA; J: TRBJ2-1; length: 16; V: TRBV18; CDR3: CASSPSTGVSYNEQFF
size: medium-sized; J: TRBJ1-2; length: 13; V: TRBV20-1; CDR3: CSASGTGLYGYTF
size: medium-sized; J: TRBJ1-2; length: 17; V: TRBV20-1; CDR3: CSALAAGPTAQNYGYTF
size: medium-sized; J: TRBJ1-1; length: 16; V: TRBV7-9; CDR3: CASSLVLGDRGAEAFF
size: NA; J: TRBJ1-1; length: 11; V: TRBV7-9; CDR3: CASLTNTEAFF
size: medium-sized; J: TRBJ2-5; length: 19; V: TRBV4-2; CDR3: CASSQDQGLAGGTGETQYF
size: medium-sized; J: TRBJ2-2; length: 15; V: TRBV29-1; CDR3: CSVEGVSGNTGELFF
size: NA; J: TRBJ2-1; length: 13; V: TRBV20-1; CDR3: CSATPSSYNEQFF
size: NA; J: TRBJ2-1; length: 17; V: TRBV14; CDR3: CASSPGKRKSSYNEQFF
size: NA; J: TRBJ1-1; length: 14; V: TRBV7-9; CDR3: CASSDTFEGTEAFF
size: medium-sized; J: TRBJ2-5; length: 15; V: TRBV12-3/TRBV12-4; CDR3: CASSFSEGNQETQYF
size: NA; J: TRBJ2-3; length: 16; V: TRBV29-1; CDR3: CSVDGTSGVSTDTQYF
size: NA; J: TRBJ2-1; length: 12; V: TRBV12-3/TRBV12-4; CDR3: CASSLPVSEQFF
size: medium-sized; J: TRBJ1-1; length: 16; V: TRBV7-9; CDR3: CASSLVGQVSNTEAFF
size: medium-sized; J: TRBJ2-3; length: 15; V: TRBV7-3; CDR3: CASSLTPSPDLGQYF
size: NA; J: TRBJ1-4; length: 14; V: TRBV9; CDR3: CASSVGQGVEKLFF
size: medium-sized; J: TRBJ1-1; length: 16; V: TRBV4-1; CDR3: CASSQEPSAVNTEAFF
size: NA; J: TRBJ2-1; length: 15; V: TRBV5-5; CDR3: CASSSPGTPEREQFF